The present entry profiles one T cell receptor (beta chain) with its context. The table came from immunoSEQ multiplex PCR; TCRdb's copy has only in-frame clones and leaves some out. The table includes just under 75,000 clones, 94% detected once. The data stem from a study of cytomegalovirus exposure and HLA in healthy donors. Germline V lookup: CDR1 KGHSH, CDR2 LQKENI. J gave up 7 bases and V 4 bases, and 7 bases lay outside the gene matches. This CDR3 region has 14 residues. V is TRBV18 and J is TRBJ1-2, with 9 bases matching TRBD1. The receptor was isolated from a woman between 18 and 29 years old in good health and CMV-seropositive. Sequencing was performed on PBMCs. CDR3 sequence reads: CASSRPGTGSGYTF. The CDR3 DNA follows: TGTGCCAGCTCACGACCGGGGACAGGGAGTGGCTACACCTTC.